This T cell receptor beta chain derives from a study of T-cell memory formation after mild COVID-19. Via MiXCR, TCRdb re-called the 5' RACE reads, giving one row per CDR3 protein. The sample holds approximately 300,000 distinct CDR3 sequences, more than 15% seen once. CDR3 size: 17 residues. Trimming took 5 bases from V and 2 from J, leaving 16 bases between them. The germline gives CDR1 SEHNR, CDR2 FQNEAQ (reference sequence). Source material: PBMCs or a T cell subset sorted from them (not recorded which). V usage is TRBV7-9 and J usage is TRBJ2-6; D perhaps matches TRBD2 (6 bases). The sequence was obtained from a man between 18 and 35 years old who had mild COVID-19 (a few samples of this study predate the infection). Cell type and time point are not known. In DNA, the CDR3 is TGTGCCAGCAGCCCTCCGTGGAGGGCGGCTGGGGCCAACGTCCTGACTTTC. Residues: CASSPPWRAAGANVLTF.